This record concerns one T cell receptor beta chain sequence. Its specificity is not known. The PCR used 60 Vbeta and 13 Jbeta primers. Here immunoSEQ multiplex PCR was the method, and the copy in TCRdb shows in-frame clones only, minus some. There are around 200,000 clones in the sample; 75% to 85% occur only once, and more than 1.3% lies in the top ten. The data stem from a study of cytomegalovirus exposure and HLA in healthy donors. Study-level background: Among around 200 million T cells, an earlier analysis found 95 million to 140 million unique TCR beta sequences. Among the approximately 370 donors who were genotyped, 81% fell in the genetic ancestry cluster that is associated with self-reported Caucasian donors. Study-wide findings and caveats: Analysis was carried out at a later point, and it linked a missense DCLRE1C variant to TCR beta V- and J-gene trimming. A later analysis reportedly found that, within productive TCRs, an Asian-associated ancestry cluster had fewer N-insertions than the mean observed across the approximately 700 donors.

The sequence was obtained from a girl under 18 in good health and CMV-seronegative. Sequencing was carried out using PBMCs.

The CDR3, as DNA: TGTGCCAGCAGCCTTAGCGGGGGGGCGGGGAATGAGCAGTTCTTC. This codes for CASSLSGGAGNEQFF. This chain joins TRBV4-2 and TRBJ2-1, with 11 bases aligning to TRBD2. Germline trimming cut 4 bases from V and 7 bases from J; bases unmatched to any gene: 6. CDR1 and CDR2 (germline): LGHNA, YNFKEQ. CDR3 length: 15 residues.